Each of the 31 T cell receptor beta chains below was sequenced from the same sample in a study of blood T cell repertoires in COVID-19. TCRdb's table, derived via immunoSEQ multiplex PCR, lists solely in-frame clones and lacks some. The profile shows 90,000 to 100,000 clones, around 90% of them singletons. Sample: peripheral blood. These receptors were obtained from a woman aged 60-75 years with COVID-19, enrolled during active disease.

The V gene is TRBV10-3, the J gene TRBJ1-5; a possible D gene is TRBD1 (6 bases). The CDR3 is 15 amino acids. CDR1 and CDR2 (germline): ENHRY, SYGVKD. Trimming left V 9 bases short and J 2 bases short, with 17 bases between. In DNA form, the CDR3 reads TGTGCCATTCAACAAAGTGGGGGCGGCAATCAGCCCCAGCATTTT. Amino acid sequence: CAIQQSGGGNQPQHF.

This clone has more than one count but fewer than ten. The CDR3 region has the DNA TGCGCCAGCAGCTCAACCTCACAGAACTATGGCTACACCTTC. It translates to CASSSTSQNYGYTF. The chain recombines TRBV5-1 with TRBJ1-2; D is unclear. Trimming removed 3 bases from V and 2 bases from J, with 11 bases in between. Germline CDR1 reads SGHRS; CDR2 reads YFSETQ. CDR3 size: 14 residues.

This clone occurred many times. The chain is built from TRBV27 and TRBJ1-1; D not certain. The CDR3 spans 14 residues. V gave up 8 bases and J gave up 1 base, with 14 bases separating them. Germline V CDR1 and CDR2: MNHEY, SMNVEV (reference sequence). The CDR3 nucleotides read TGTGCCAGCGGGTTGGGCAATTCGAACACTGAAGCTTTCTTT. This encodes CASGLGNSNTEAFF.

The CDR3 nucleotides are TGCGCCAGCAGCCAACTTGGACAGGGCCTAAGCTATGGCTACACCTTC. As protein: CASSQLGQGLSYGYTF. The rearrangement joins TRBV4-1 to TRBJ1-2; 8 bases fit TRBD1. Per the germline V gene, CDR1 is MGHRA and CDR2 is YSYEKL. J lost 4 bases, V lost 2 bases, and 9 bases had no gene match. This CDR3 spans 16 amino acids.

This clone was observed once. The rearrangement uses TRBV7-3 and TRBJ2-1; 7 bases fit TRBD1. With 5 bases clipped from V and 3 bases from J, the junction kept 7 bases outside the gene matches. The CDR3 covers 15 residues. Germline V gene data show CDR1 as SGHTA and CDR2 as FQGTGA. The CDR3 DNA follows: TGTGCCAGCAGCCCCAGACGGACAGGCTACAATGAGCAGTTCTTC. Its protein is CASSPRRTGYNEQFF.

This chain connects TRBV2 to TRBJ2-2; a weak D match, TRBD1 (7 bases). The CDR3 is made up of 15 amino acids. Germline CDR1 SNHLY, CDR2 FYNNEI. With 5 bases removed from V and 6 bases from J, the gap between germline ends came to 16 bases. CDR3 DNA: TGTGCCAGCAGTACCCAGGGGGGCGGCGCCGGGGAGCTGTTTTTT. It is translated as CASSTQGGGAGELFF.

J is TRBJ2-7 and V is TRBV6-5; 10 nucleotides agree with TRBD1. This CDR3 contains 15 residues. The germline V gene encodes CDR1 MNHEY and CDR2 SVGAGI. With V trimmed by 0 bases and J by 2 bases, 1 base remained unmatched. The DNA for the CDR3 is TGTGCCAGCAGTTACTCAGGACAGGGGGCCTACGAGCAGTACTTC. Translation: CASSYSGQGAYEQYF.

The CDR3 DNA follows: TGTGCCAGCAGCCAAGATCGCCGGGCTAGCGGGGCCGTCAATGAGCAGTTCTTC. Protein: CASSQDRRASGAVNEQFF. The rearrangement links TRBV14 to TRBJ2-1, with TRBD2 matching over 9 bases. CDR3 size: 18 residues. The ends lost 0 bases at V and 6 bases at J; junction bases unmatched: 12. Looked up from germline, CDR1 is SGHDN and CDR2 is FVKESK.

This chain links TRBV18 with TRBJ2-7, with TRBD1 matching 8 bases. The germline gives CDR1 KGHSH, CDR2 LQKENI. Trimming took 0 bases from V and 5 from J; bases not matched to a gene: 12. The CDR3 is made up of 17 amino acids. CDR3 residues: CASSPPYSDRGGNEQYF. The CDR3 nucleotides read TGTGCCAGCTCACCACCATACTCCGACAGGGGAGGTAACGAGCAGTACTTC. The full variable domain, with the rest looked up from reference TRBV18 and TRBJ2-7, is NAGVMQNPRHLVRRRGQEARLRCSPMKGHSHVYWYRQLPEEGLKFMVYLQKENIIDESGMPKERFSAEFPKEGPSILRIQQVVRGDSAAYFCASSPPYSDRGGNEQYFGPGTRLTVT.

This sequence joins TRBV2 and TRBJ1-2; D unclear. CDR3 length: 13 amino acids. Per the germline V gene, CDR1 is SNHLY and CDR2 is FYNNEI. Trimming removed 4 bases from V and 2 bases from J, with 8 bases in between. The CDR3 nucleotides read TGTGCCAGCAGTGCTGTCAGAAACTATGGCTACACCTTC. Translated: CASSAVRNYGYTF.

This rearrangement joins TRBV3-1 (or the pseudogene TRBV3-2) to TRBJ2-5; 10 nucleotides align to TRBD1. Germline V gene lookup returns CDR1 LGHDT and CDR2 YNNKEL (reference sequence). The V segment lost 4 bases and the J segment 5 bases; nucleotides outside the gene matches: 10. This CDR3 is 16 amino acids long. The CDR3 DNA is TGTGCCAGCAGCCCCCGCTTGGGACAGGGGACGGAGACCCAGTACTTC. Residues: CASSPRLGQGTETQYF.

CDR3 region: CASRPEGAALYYNSPLHF. The CDR3, as DNA: TGTGCCAGCAGACCAGAGGGGGCAGCACTCTACTATAATTCACCCCTCCACTTT. The gene calls are TRBV7-8 and TRBJ1-6; TRBD1 aligns across 7 bases. This CDR3 is built from 18 residues. The V segment lost 6 bases and the J segment 3 bases; nucleotides outside the gene matches: 14. Per the germline V gene, CDR1 is SGHVS and CDR2 is FQNEAQ.

The chain couples TRBV6-5 to TRBJ1-1, with a possible D match to TRBD1 (5 bases). CDR1 is MNHEY, CDR2 SVGAGI, per germline. The V gene lost 5 bases and the J gene lost 5 bases, with 18 bases spanning the gap. The CDR3 spans 15 residues. The DNA for the CDR3 is TGTGCCAGCAGTCACGACCAGGGTCATGGAACTGAAGCTTTCTTT. Translating gives CASSHDQGHGTEAFF.

The V and J genes are TRBV19 and TRBJ1-5, with D tentatively TRBD1 (5 bases). Germline values: CDR1 LNHDA, CDR2 SQIVND (reference sequence). This CDR3 comprises 15 residues. The V end lost 3 bases, the J end lost 4 bases, and 13 bases lay between the germline ends. This chain's CDR3 is CASSMGRGKNQPQHF. CDR3 coding DNA: TGTGCCAGTAGTATGGGACGGGGGAAAAATCAGCCCCAGCATTTT.

This chain connects TRBV7-9 to TRBJ2-3, with 8 bases matching TRBD1. Germline V gene lookup returns CDR1 SEHNR and CDR2 FQNEAQ (reference sequence). V trimming: 5 bases; J trimming: 0 bases; junction bases outside the gene matches: 4. The CDR3 sequence is 15 residues long. The CDR3 sequence is CASSQRTGSTDTQYF. The CDR3 nucleotides read TGTGCCAGCAGCCAGAGGACAGGGAGCACAGATACGCAGTATTTT. Using reference TRBV7-9 and TRBJ2-3 for the parts outside the CDR3, the full variable domain is DTGVSQNPRHKITKRGQNVTFRCDPISEHNRLYWYRQTLGQGPEFLTYFQNEAQLEKSRLLSDRFSAERPKGSFSTLEIQRTEQGDSAMYLCASSQRTGSTDTQYFGPGTRLTVL.

V usage is TRBV11-2 and J usage is TRBJ2-7; TRBD2 matches 11 bases. This CDR3 has 14 amino acids. The ends lost 5 bases at V and 6 bases at J; junction bases unmatched: 6. In germline, CDR1 is SGHAT, CDR2 FQNNGV. The CDR3 reads CASSRYSGGGEQYF. DNA of the CDR3: TGTGCCAGCAGCCGTTATAGCGGGGGGGGCGAGCAGTACTTC.

The CDR3 here is CASSLGGSSGAAYEQYF. In DNA form, the CDR3 reads TGTGCCAGCAGCTTAGGGGGTTCTAGCGGGGCCGCCTACGAGCAGTACTTC. The chain has TRBV7-9 and TRBJ2-7; TRBD2 aligns across 9 bases. This CDR3 is 17 amino acids long. J gave up 2 bases and V 1 base, and 9 bases lay outside the gene matches. Germline V CDR1 and CDR2: SEHNR, FQNEAQ (reference sequence).

The chain carries TRBV9 and TRBJ2-7; D unresolved. CDR3 size: 15 residues. Trimming took off 0 bases at V and 2 bases at J, with 12 bases between the two ends. The germline gives CDR1 SGDLS, CDR2 YYNGEE. This chain's CDR3 is CASSVDLGRTYEQYF. The CDR3 nucleotides read TGTGCCAGCAGCGTAGATCTTGGCAGGACCTACGAGCAGTACTTC.

This clone was seen a few times. The chain uses TRBV19 and TRBJ2-3; 12 nucleotides align to TRBD2. CDR1 and CDR2 (germline): LNHDA, SQIVND (reference sequence). CDR3 length: 15 amino acids. V lost 4 bases and J lost 7; bases outside the gene matches: 6. The CDR3 sequence is CASSTLAGGPNTQYF. The CDR3, as DNA: TGTGCCAGTAGTACACTAGCGGGGGGCCCCAATACGCAGTATTTT.

The rearrangement links TRBV10-3 to TRBJ1-2; D ambiguous. From germline, CDR1 is ENHRY and CDR2 SYGVKD. CDR3 size: 17 residues. Between the trimmed V and J ends, which lost 0 bases and 0 bases, there was a span of 14 bases. CDR3 sequence (DNA): TGTGCCATCAGTGAGTCGACTCGGGGAACGTCTAACTATGGCTACACCTTC. Translated, it gives CAISESTRGTSNYGYTF.

This chain joins TRBV6-4 and TRBJ2-5; 9 positions match TRBD2. This CDR3 has 20 residues. Trimming cost V 6 bases and J 2 bases; bases outside gene matches: 22. Germline V lookup: CDR1 MRHNA, CDR2 SNTAGT. The CDR3 DNA reads TGTGCCAGCAGCACCCTAGACAGGAGGCTAGCGGGGAACACTCAAGAGACCCAGTACTTC. Amino acid sequence: CASSTLDRRLAGNTQETQYF.

The V call is TRBV7-9, the J call TRBJ2-1, with TRBD1 identical over 9 bases. With V trimmed by 4 bases and J by 9 bases, 10 bases remained unmatched. The CDR3 spans 15 residues. Per germline, CDR1 SEHNR and CDR2 FQNEAQ (reference sequence). The CDR3 sequence: CASSSPGTGFTEQFF. In DNA, the CDR3 is TGTGCCAGCAGCTCACCCGGGACAGGGTTTACTGAGCAGTTCTTC.

The rearrangement joins TRBV7-2 to TRBJ2-1; 7 bases are shared with TRBD2. Germline values: CDR1 SGHTA, CDR2 FQGNSA. The CDR3 covers 18 residues. Trimming removed 5 bases from V and 0 bases from J; junction bases left unmatched: 13. CDR3 sequence (DNA): TGTGCCAGCAGCCCGCGCGGCTGGGGGGGTCCCTCCTACAATGAGCAGTTCTTC. It is translated as CASSPRGWGGPSYNEQFF.

V usage is TRBV12-3 or TRBV12-4 and J usage is TRBJ1-5; D possibly corresponds to TRBD1 (5 bases). This CDR3 is 13 amino acids long. V lost 6 bases, J lost 7 bases, and 13 bases lay in between. CDR3 sequence reads: CASRSTGGQPQHF. The DNA for the CDR3 is TGTGCCAGCAGGTCGACTGGGGGGCAGCCCCAGCATTTT.

The chain employs TRBV24-1 and TRBJ2-1; D is perhaps TRBD1 (6 bases). This CDR3 has 14 residues. Germline values: CDR1 KGHDR, CDR2 SFDVKD. V lost 2 bases and J lost 14, with 18 bases in between. The CDR3 nucleotides are TGTGCCACCAGTGATTCACACGGGGAAGCAGGGGAGTTCTTC. Protein product: CATSDSHGEAGEFF.

J is TRBJ1-6 and V is TRBV4-2; 8 bases are shared with TRBD1. The CDR3 is made up of 16 amino acids. V lost 0 bases to trimming and J lost 9 bases; unmatched junction nucleotides: 7. Germline V gene data show CDR1 as LGHNA and CDR2 as YNFKEQ. This CDR3 is CASSQDLRQGISPLHF. In DNA form, the CDR3 reads TGTGCCAGCAGCCAAGATCTACGACAGGGGATTTCACCCCTCCACTTT.

The chain recombines TRBV28 with TRBJ1-5, with D possibly matching TRBD1 (5 bases). The CDR3 has 17 residues. Trimming removed 8 bases at V and 0 bases at J, with 20 bases between. The germline CDR1 and CDR2 sequences are MDHEN and SYDVKM. The CDR3 here is CASGHGARGYSNQPQHF. CDR3 sequence (DNA): TGTGCCAGCGGGCATGGGGCGCGGGGCTATAGCAATCAGCCCCAGCATTTT.

This sequence joins TRBV10-3 and TRBJ1-2, with TRBD1 matching 10 bases. The germline CDR1 and CDR2 sequences are ENHRY and SYGVKD. This CDR3 spans 14 amino acids. V shed 6 bases, J shed 4 bases, and the junction held 5 bases outside the gene matches. CDR3 in DNA: TGTGCCATCAGCGGAGGACAGGGGGGCTATGGCTACACCTTC. Translating gives CAISGGQGGYGYTF.

The V and J genes are TRBV5-1 and TRBJ1-1, with 8 bases matching TRBD1. V was pared by 0 bases and J by 7 bases, with 17 bases of the junction left unmatched. Per germline, CDR1 SGHRS and CDR2 YFSETQ. The CDR3 runs 18 residues. The DNA for the CDR3 is TGCGCCAGCAGCTTGGCCCCCTTGGGCAGGGGGCGATCTGGTGAAGCTTTCTTT. Its translation is CASSLAPLGRGRSGEAFF.

This chain joins TRBV5-6 and TRBJ2-5; 7 bases agree with TRBD1. J was trimmed by 5 bases and V by 4 bases; bases with no gene match: 5. The germline CDR1 and CDR2 sequences are SGHDT and YYEEEE. The CDR3 runs to 13 residues. This CDR3 reads CASSDRVGETQYF. The CDR3 nucleotides read TGTGCCAGCAGCGACAGGGTGGGGGAGACCCAGTACTTC.

This chain uses TRBV18 with TRBJ1-5, with 7 bases that match TRBD1. The CDR3 contains 14 residues. V shed 1 base and J 7 bases; nucleotides not matched to a gene: 4. CDR1 KGHSH and CDR2 LQKENI come from the germline V gene. The CDR3 is CASSPQGARQPQHF. The CDR3 nucleotides read TGTGCCAGCTCACCACAGGGGGCTCGGCAGCCCCAGCATTTT.